This TCR beta chain was sequenced in a study of liver allograft versus peripheral blood T cells. Across the study: Transplanted livers and recipients' peripheral blood had their T cell receptor repertoires compared.

This clonotype was seen a few times. Its antigen is undetermined. The study, taken as a whole, reports: Repertoires found inside liver allografts reportedly differed from T cell receptor repertoires in peripheral blood.

TCRdb reprocessed the reads via MiXCR and lists one record per CDR3 protein. The top ten hold around 6.3% of the sample, which has fewer than 2,000 distinct CDR3 sequences, roughly 15% seen once. The CDR3 runs to 15 residues. Germline V gives CDR1 SGHNT, CDR2 YYREEE (reference sequence). V lost 3 bases to trimming and J lost 5 bases; unmatched junction nucleotides: 7. The chain couples TRBV5-4 to TRBJ2-3; TRBD1 matches 9 bases. The receptor's source is a human patient who had a liver transplant. Some T cells may arise from the graft donor. The CDR3 coding sequence is TGTGCCAGCAGCTCCGGGACAGGGCATGGAGATACGCAGTATTTT. Its translation is CASSSGTGHGDTQYF.